This paragraph covers one T cell receptor beta chain sequence. Antigen unknown. CDR3 length: 14 residues. Trimming removed 4 bases from V and 5 bases from J, with 14 bases in between. Germline lookup yields CDR1 MGHDK and CDR2 SYGVNS. Incorporated into the TCR beta cDNA libraries were unique molecular identifiers, which served to reduce PCR and sequencing biases. cDNA molecules numbering about half a million came from around 1 to 10 million T cells. TCRdb itself ran the PCR reads through MiXCR, one entry per CDR3 protein. The repertoire consists of under 200,000 distinct CDR3 sequences, with around 30% occurring once and the leading ten covering roughly 3.4%. The sample belongs to a study of post-analysis software for immune sequencing data. Looking at the study overall: The cohort encompassed relapsing-remitting, secondary progressive and progressive-relapsing multiple sclerosis disease courses. General study points: Compared with controls, patients had more of 4 to 6 TRBV segments, including TRBV5-6, TRBV5-1 and TRBV20-1. For normalized Chao1 diversity, multiple sclerosis patients scored significantly lower than controls did. Under F measure analysis, samples from one preparation batch co-clustered strongly.

The clonotype comes from a girl under 18 with multiple sclerosis. The rearrangement joins TRBV25-1 to TRBJ2-5; D possibly corresponds to TRBD1 (5 bases). Sequenced material: blood. The CDR3 nucleotides read TGTGCCAGCAGTGTGCAGGGTGCTCGGGAGACCCAGTACTTC. Translated: CASSVQGARETQYF.